This T cell receptor beta chain was captured in a study of technical replicates of blood from several donors (dated by TCRdb to 2016 to 2017). Sequences LNHDA (CDR1) and SQIVND (CDR2) are obtained from the germline V gene (reference sequence). The germline V and J ends show losses of 3 bases and 0 bases respectively, and no gene match explains 5 bases of the junction. Measured from the cysteine to the phenylalanine, the CDR3 is 16 residues long. Only the CDR3 region is kept as DNA, spanning 48 bases read in frame from base 1. A note on this clone: No antigen is known for it. The sample holds no much larger clone one base away, and base qualities are not on file.

The library was prepared using the immunoSEQ multiplex PCR assay. Imported from immuneACCESS, the table was reduced by TCRdb to in-frame sequences with V and J called. These copies leave out some clones; in studies compared against another copy, an unresolved V gene accounts for under half, and the cause of the remainder is not known. This sample lists approximately 89,000 clones; 94% were detected once. The top ten constitute 0.3% to 0.45% of the sample. The chain couples TRBV19 to TRBJ1-2, with 9 central nucleotides matching TRBD1. The specimen was T cells isolated from PBMCs. The TCR was taken from a human donor in good health. The CDR3 loop reads CASSIRDRVSNYGYTF. At the DNA level, the sequence is TGTGCCAGTAGTATCCGGGACAGGGTATCTAACTATGGCTACACCTTC.